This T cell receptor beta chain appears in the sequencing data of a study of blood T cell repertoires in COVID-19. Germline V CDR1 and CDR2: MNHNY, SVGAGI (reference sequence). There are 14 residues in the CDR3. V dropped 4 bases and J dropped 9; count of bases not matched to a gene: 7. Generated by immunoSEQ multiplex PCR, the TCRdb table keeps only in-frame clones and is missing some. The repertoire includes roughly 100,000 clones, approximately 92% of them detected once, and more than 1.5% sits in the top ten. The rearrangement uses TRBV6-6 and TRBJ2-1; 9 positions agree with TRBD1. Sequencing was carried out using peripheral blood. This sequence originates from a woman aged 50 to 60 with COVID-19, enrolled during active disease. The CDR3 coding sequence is TGTGCCAGCAGTTTCGACGGGACAGGGACTGAGCAGTTCTTC. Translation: CASSFDGTGTEQFF.